Shown below are 27 T cell receptor beta chains from a single sample sequenced in a study of beta chain features in type 1 diabetes. Reverse transcribing all isolated RNA meant expressed TCRB transcripts were sequenced. The protocol was immunoSEQ multiplex PCR, while the TCRdb copy is restricted to in-frame clones and leaves out a portion. The table includes roughly 300,000 clones, approximately 15% detected once. Sequenced input: central memory CD4+ T cells from blood. The receptors come from a man younger than 40 in good health.

This clone was counted a few times. The chain links TRBV6-1 to TRBJ2-1; TRBD2 matches 7 bases. V trimming: 5 bases; J trimming: 4 bases; junction bases outside the gene matches: 8. In germline, CDR1 is MNHNS, CDR2 SASEGT. The CDR3 is 15 amino acids. The CDR3 nucleotides are TGTGCCAGCAGTTGGTACAGCGGGACTTACAATGAGCAGTTCTTC. Translating it yields CASSWYSGTYNEQFF.

This rearrangement joins TRBV28 to TRBJ2-4; 7 bases line up with TRBD1. Looked up from germline, CDR1 is MDHEN and CDR2 is SYDVKM. Unmatched junction bases numbered 9, after V lost 6 bases and J lost 1 base. The CDR3 totals 16 residues. CDR3 region: CASSLQGRWAKNIQYF. In DNA, the CDR3 is TGTGCCAGCAGCTTACAGGGGCGGTGGGCCAAAAACATTCAGTACTTC.

This clone was counted a few times. The V call is TRBV7-2, the J call TRBJ2-3; 14 nucleotides line up with TRBD2. From germline, CDR1 is SGHTA and CDR2 FQGNSA. The ends lost 1 base at V and 5 bases at J; junction bases unmatched: 2. This CDR3 is built from 16 residues. The CDR3 loop is CASSLGGLAGGDTQYF. CDR3 bases: TGTGCCAGCAGCTTAGGTGGACTAGCGGGGGGAGATACGCAGTATTTT.

This clone was observed many times. The gene calls are TRBV2 and TRBJ2-3, with D maybe TRBD2 (6 bases). Germline CDR1 reads SNHLY; CDR2 reads FYNNEI. The CDR3 extends over 14 amino acids. V gave up 4 bases and J gave up 5 bases, with 13 bases separating them. The CDR3 reads CASSGWGAGDTQYF. The CDR3 DNA is TGTGCCAGCAGTGGTTGGGGAGCGGGAGATACGCAGTATTTT. Full variable domain (outside the CDR3, taken from reference TRBV2 and TRBJ2-3): EPEVTQTPSHQVTQMGQEVILRCVPISNHLYFYWYRQILGQKVEFLVSFYNNEISEKSEIFDDQFSVERPDGSNFTLKIRSTKLEDSAMYFCASSGWGAGDTQYFGPGTRLTVL.

CDR3 sequence (DNA): TGTGCCAGCTCACTCCACGGGACAGGGGACACTGAAGCTTTCTTT. This sequence encodes CASSLHGTGDTEAFF. The chain links TRBV18 to TRBJ1-1; TRBD1 agrees at 10 bases. Germline V gives CDR1 KGHSH, CDR2 LQKENI. Trimming took 4 bases from V and 3 from J; bases not matched to a gene: 5. This CDR3 region has 15 residues. The variable domain in full, completed from reference TRBV18 and TRBJ1-1, reads NAGVMQNPRHLVRRRGQEARLRCSPMKGHSHVYWYRQLPEEGLKFMVYLQKENIIDESGMPKERFSAEFPKEGPSILRIQQVVRGDSAAYFCASSLHGTGDTEAFFGQGTRLTVV.

This clone occurred a few times. At one of its ends the junction is not consistent with the germline gene, which may arise from a read error. The chain couples TRBV4-1 to TRBJ2-1, with no clear D. Germline V CDR1 and CDR2: MGHRA, YSYEKL. This CDR3 spans 16 amino acids. CDR3 loop: CASSQDLLGAYNEQFF. The CDR3 DNA reads TGTGCCAGCAGCCAAGATCTTTTGGGCGCGTACAATGAGCAGTTCTTC.

The chain has TRBV27 and TRBJ2-3; 7 positions match TRBD2. Germline CDR1 is MNHEY and CDR2 is SMNVEV (reference sequence). CDR3 size: 17 residues. J lost 4 bases, V lost 6 bases, and 16 bases had no gene match. The CDR3 DNA reads as TGTGCCAGCAGACAAAGAACTAGCGTCATGGGGGCAGATACGCAGTATTTT. As protein: CASRQRTSVMGADTQYF.

This clone was observed a few times. CDR3 bases: TGTGCCAGCAGACCCGACGGACAGGGAGGCTACACCTTC. Translation gives CASRPDGQGGYTF. The chain links TRBV6-5 to TRBJ1-2; 8 bases are a match to TRBD1. The ends lost 6 bases at V and 8 bases at J; junction bases unmatched: 8. The CDR3 runs 13 residues. The germline gives CDR1 MNHEY, CDR2 SVGAGI.

As concerns this clone: The CDR3 ends on some other residue instead of the conserved phenylalanine or tryptophan, so this is likely a read error. The chain combines TRBV9 with TRBJ1-5; a possible D gene is TRBD1 (6 bases). Trimming shortened V by 4 bases and J by 4 bases, and 9 bases separated the two germline ends. The germline V gene encodes CDR1 SGDLS and CDR2 YYNGEE. The CDR3 is 13 amino acids. CDR3 region: CASSQGQNQPQHL. In DNA form, the CDR3 reads TGTGCCAGCAGCCAAGGACAGAATCAGCCCCAGCATCTT.

This clone has only a few counts. The rearrangement joins TRBV9 to TRBJ1-4; D unresolved. The V end was cut by 0 bases, the J end by 4 bases, with 10 bases between. Germline V lookup: CDR1 SGDLS, CDR2 YYNGEE. The CDR3 is 15 residues long. CDR3 coding DNA: TGTGCCAGCAGCGTAGCTGGAGGGTTTAATGAAAAACTGTTTTTT. Encoded protein: CASSVAGGFNEKLFF.

Here the CDR3 DNA reads TGTGCCAGCAGTTACGGTTCACTAGGGGGGGAAGAGACCCAGTACTTC. This codes for CASSYGSLGGEETQYF. The V call is TRBV6-6, the J call TRBJ2-5, with a tentative D call TRBD2 (7 bases). CDR1 is MNHNY, CDR2 SVGAGI, per germline (reference sequence). The CDR3 length is 16 residues. V was clipped by 2 bases and J by 3 bases, with 16 bases between them.

This clone was seen a few times. The same CDR3 also results from other DNA sequences found in this sample. The gene calls are TRBV2 and TRBJ2-1; 11 positions match TRBD2. From germline, CDR1 is SNHLY and CDR2 FYNNEI. CDR3 length: 14 amino acids. V shed 8 bases, J shed 3 bases, and the junction held 3 bases outside the gene matches. In DNA form, the CDR3 reads TGTGCCAGCCGAGGGACTAGCGGCTACAATGAGCAGTTCTTC. Translated: CASRGTSGYNEQFF.

This clone was recorded at least ten times. This CDR3 reads CASSVEGPNEKLFF. DNA for the CDR3: TGTGCCAGCAGTGTGGAAGGCCCTAATGAAAAACTGTTTTTT. The chain uses TRBV25-1 and TRBJ1-4; D remains ambiguous. V was shortened by 4 bases and J by 3 bases, with 9 bases between the two germline ends. Germline V gives CDR1 MGHDK, CDR2 SYGVNS. There are 14 residues in the CDR3.

The CDR3 sequence: CASSSLGRSGKDNEQFF. The CDR3 DNA follows: TGCGCCAGCAGCTCCCTCGGAAGGAGCGGGAAGGATAATGAGCAGTTCTTC. The rearrangement links TRBV5-1 to TRBJ2-1, with 7 bases that match TRBD2. CDR3 length equals 17 residues. V was clipped by 3 bases and J by 7 bases; unmatched bases: 16. The germline V gene has CDR1 SGHRS and CDR2 YFSETQ.

The chain carries TRBV18 and TRBJ1-5; D gene unclear. The CDR3 contains 15 residues. The V end lost 1 base, the J end lost 4 bases, and 11 bases lay between the germline ends. CDR1 and CDR2 from the germline V gene are KGHSH and LQKENI. CDR3 DNA: TGTGCCAGCTCACCACAAGCCAAGGCGAATCAGCCCCAGCATTTT. It is translated as CASSPQAKANQPQHF. Together with reference TRBV18 and TRBJ1-5, the CDR3 gives the full variable domain: NAGVMQNPRHLVRRRGQEARLRCSPMKGHSHVYWYRQLPEEGLKFMVYLQKENIIDESGMPKERFSAEFPKEGPSILRIQQVVRGDSAAYFCASSPQAKANQPQHFGDGTRLSIL.

This rearrangement joins TRBV7-2 to TRBJ2-1; no definite D call. The CDR3 consists of 13 residues. CDR1 is SGHTA, CDR2 FQGNSA, per germline. V was shortened by 1 base and J by 7 bases, with 8 bases between the two germline ends. The CDR3, as DNA: TGTGCCAGCAGCTTAGAGGCGGAAAATGAGCAGTTCTTC. Translating gives CASSLEAENEQFF. Full variable domain (rest looked up from reference TRBV7-2 and TRBJ2-1): GAGVSQSPSNKVTEKGKDVELRCDPISGHTALYWYRQSLGQGLEFLIYFQGNSAPDKSGLPSDRFSAERTGGSVSTLTIQRTQQEDSAVYLCASSLEAENEQFFGPGTRLTVL.

V is TRBV11-2 and J is TRBJ1-3; tentatively, D is TRBD1 (6 bases). This CDR3 has 15 residues. The germline V and J ends were trimmed by 5 bases and 0 bases, with 11 bases remaining between them. Germline CDR1 SGHAT, CDR2 FQNNGV. The CDR3: CASSPRTASGNTIYF. The CDR3 DNA reads as TGTGCCAGCAGCCCCAGGACAGCCTCTGGAAACACCATATATTTT. The variable domain in full, completed from reference TRBV11-2 and TRBJ1-3, reads EAGVAQSPRYKIIEKRQSVAFWCNPISGHATLYWYQQILGQGPKLLIQFQNNGVVDDSQLPKDRFSAERLKGVDSTLKIQPAKLEDSAVYLCASSPRTASGNTIYFGEGSWLTVV.

Only a few counts were recorded for this clone. This chain links TRBV29-1 with TRBJ2-1; 11 bases line up with TRBD2. Germline loops: CDR1 SQVTM, CDR2 ANQGSEA. V shed 3 bases, J shed 6 bases, and the junction held 4 bases outside the gene matches. CDR3 size: 14 residues. The CDR3 DNA sequence: TGCAGCGTTGAGGAGACTAGCGGGATCAATGAGCAGTTCTTC. Its translation: CSVEETSGINEQFF.

The V call is TRBV7-3, the J call TRBJ1-5; D might be TRBD1 (5 bases). This CDR3 is 13 amino acids long. Trimming stripped 5 bases from V and 5 bases from J, with 10 bases between. In germline, CDR1 is SGHTA, CDR2 FQGTGA. DNA for the CDR3: TGTGCCAGCAGCCCCTCCAGGGATCAGCCCCAGCATTTT. Its protein product is CASSPSRDQPQHF.

The table lists this clone with a few counts. The chain joins TRBV7-3 to TRBJ1-5; D call uncertain. Germline loops: CDR1 SGHTA, CDR2 FQGTGA. V lost 2 bases and J lost 6, with 8 bases in between. The CDR3 sequence is 13 residues long. The CDR3 reads CASSLVKGQPQHF. As DNA, the CDR3 is TGTGCCAGCAGCTTAGTGAAGGGTCAGCCCCAGCATTTT.

This clone has only a few counts. This chain joins TRBV18 and TRBJ1-6; TRBD1 agrees at 9 bases. J lost 6 bases, V lost 3 bases, and 6 bases had no gene match. Per the germline V gene, CDR1 is KGHSH and CDR2 is LQKENI. The CDR3 consists of 16 residues. In nucleotides, the CDR3 is TGTGCCAGCTCACCCAGACAGGGGGGAGTTAATTCACCCCTCCACTTT. Translation gives CASSPRQGGVNSPLHF.

In the case of this clone: This may be a read error: a much more frequent sequence differs by one nucleotide. The chain is built from TRBV5-1 and TRBJ1-2; D gene uncertain. V lost 1 base, J lost 7 bases, and 8 bases lay in between. This CDR3 is built from 12 residues. Germline loops: CDR1 SGHRS, CDR2 YFSETQ. The DNA of the CDR3 is TGCGCCAGCAGCTTGCACCCGGGTGGCTACACCTTC. Encoded protein: CASSLHPGGYTF.

The chain couples TRBV28 to TRBJ1-5; weak D call: TRBD1 (5 bases). Germline V CDR1 and CDR2: MDHEN, SYDVKM. CDR3 length equals 17 residues. Trimming took 1 base from V and 7 from J, leaving 20 bases between them. The chain's CDR3 is CASSLLGSGRVKQPQHF. The CDR3 nucleotides read TGTGCCAGCAGTTTATTAGGGTCGGGCAGGGTTAAACAGCCCCAGCATTTT.

This clone was detected many times. The chain carries TRBV4-3 and TRBJ2-5; D ambiguous. V was shortened by 5 bases and J by 7 bases, with 14 bases between the two germline ends. This CDR3 has 13 residues. Germline values: CDR1 LGHNA, CDR2 YSLEER. DNA of the CDR3: TGCGCCAGCAGCAGCGACCCCCATGGGACCCAGTACTTC. Translating gives CASSSDPHGTQYF.

The CDR3 is CAIMGVNTEAFF. In nucleotides, the CDR3 is TGTGCCATCATGGGCGTTAACACTGAAGCTTTCTTT. The chain links TRBV10-3 to TRBJ1-1; D not certain. The CDR3 loop spans 12 amino acids. The V gene's germline CDR1 is ENHRY and CDR2 SYGVKD. Trimming pared 7 bases from V and 2 bases from J, leaving 8 bases between.

In DNA form, the CDR3 reads TGTGCCAGCAGCCTAGGGAGGGAACTGTTTTTT. The encoded protein is CASSLGRELFF. The V gene is TRBV7-2, the J gene TRBJ1-4; D uncertain. This CDR3 region has 11 residues. The germline V gene has CDR1 SGHTA and CDR2 FQGNSA. V dropped 5 bases and J dropped 12 bases, with 10 bases sitting between them.

The V call is TRBV6-1, the J call TRBJ2-1; 7 bases map to TRBD1. The CDR3 extends over 15 amino acids. The V gene end was trimmed by 1 base and the J gene end by 8 bases; junction bases not matched to a gene: 8. Germline assignment: CDR1 MNHNS and CDR2 SASEGT. For the CDR3, the DNA is TGTGCCAGCAGTGAAGGTACTCGACAGGGCGATGAGCAGTTCTTC. Translation gives CASSEGTRQGDEQFF.